Listed below are T cell receptor beta chains from one sample, sequenced in a study of memory CD4+ T cells and cytomegalovirus serostatus. The assay was immunoSEQ multiplex PCR, and TCRdb's table has in-frame clones only and misses some. Here the sample spans roughly 50,000 clones, around 80% being singletons. The sample taken for sequencing was memory CD4+ T cells from blood. These receptors came from an adult in good health and CMV-seronegative. Each CDR3 is given with its conserved first and last residue. D genes are given only for firm matches. Clone size is given for some rows only: seen once, a few or many times, or a class if the clone is expanded.

size	D	J	V	DNA	CDR3
NA	TRBD1	TRBJ1-2	TRBV28	TGTGCCAGCAGCGCATCGGGACAGATTAACTATGGCTACACCTTC	CASSASGQINYGYTF
NA	NA	TRBJ2-7	TRBV27	TGTGCCAGCAGTATACAGGGAGGGTCCTACGAGCAGTACTTC	CASSIQGGSYEQYF
NA	NA	TRBJ2-1	TRBV9	TGTGCCAGCAGCCCACGACTGGGAGGAAGTTGGTTCTTC	CASSPRLGGSWFF
NA	NA	TRBJ1-2	TRBV25-1	TGTGCCAGCGGTGTATCCCCCTATGGCTACACCTTC	CASGVSPYGYTF
NA	TRBD2	TRBJ2-7	TRBV11-2	TGTGCCAGCACCGTCCCGGGGGGTTACGAGCAGTACTTC	CASTVPGGYEQYF
few	NA	TRBJ1-1	TRBV11-1	TGTGCCAGCACTGGACGTTCGAACACTGAAGCTTTCTTT	CASTGRSNTEAFF
NA	TRBD2	TRBJ2-4	TRBV11-2	TGTGCCAGCAGCTTAAGGGCTAGCGGGGGGCAAAGAAACATTCAGTACTTC	CASSLRASGGQRNIQYF
NA	NA	TRBJ2-7	TRBV27	TGTGCCACCAGGTCGGCTGGGGAGTACGAGCAGTACTTC	CATRSAGEYEQYF
NA	NA	TRBJ2-5	TRBV5-6	TGTGCCAGCAGCTTGGAAAGTACGGAGACCCAGTACTTC	CASSLESTETQYF
NA	TRBD2	TRBJ2-1	TRBV7-2	TGTGCCAGCAGCTTAGAAACTAGCGGCTACAATGAGCAGTTCTTC	CASSLETSGYNEQFF
NA	NA	TRBJ1-1	TRBV6-5	TGTGCCAGCAGTTACAAGGGTTGGTACACTGAAGCTTTCTTT	CASSYKGWYTEAFF